The source of this T cell receptor beta chain is a study of a mutant IDH1 vaccine in newly diagnosed glioma. Documented time point: baseline, week 1 (first vaccination visit). This sample's treatment: pre-vaccination baseline after standard-of-care therapy. TCRdb's table, derived via immunoSEQ multiplex PCR, lists solely in-frame clones and lacks some. The data contain about 16,000 clones, 80% to 90% of them singletons. The CDR3 extends over 16 amino acids. Trimming stripped 7 bases from V and 5 bases from J, with 23 bases between. Germline CDR1 MDHEN, CDR2 SYDVKM. The clonotype originates from a woman aged 35 to 49 with glioma. Some clones in this sample may be carry-over from other donors' samples. The rearrangement joins TRBV28 to TRBJ2-5; weak D call: TRBD1 (6 bases). The sequences come from PBMCs, collected from a glioma patient treated with radiotherapy, temozolomide or both. CDR3 DNA sequence: TGTGCCAGCACTCCGAGGGGGACCTCAAAGTCGGAGACCCAGTACTTC. It is translated as CASTPRGTSKSETQYF.